These T cell receptor beta chains were read from a single sample in a study of blood T cell repertoires in COVID-19. Assay used: immunoSEQ multiplex PCR; TCRdb lists only in-frame clones, some missing. The table lists over 350,000 clones, around 87% of them singletons. Sequencing was done on a sample of PBMCs or T cells enriched from blood (not recorded which). These receptors originate from a woman between 25 and 40 years old with acute COVID-19. Each CDR3 is given with its conserved first and last residue. D genes are given only for firm matches. Clone size is shown for a subset of rows, as once, few, many or a class of expanded clone.

d_call j_call clone_size cdr3_length v_call cdr3_nt cdr3_aa
NA TRBJ1-1 NA 12 TRBV5-1 TGCGCCAGCAGCAGCACACCCAGGGAAGCTTTCTTT CASSSTPREAFF
NA TRBJ1-2 NA 15 TRBV7-9 TGTGCCAGCAACCTCCCATCGGAGGGATCGGATGGCTACACCTTC CASNLPSEGSDGYTF
NA TRBJ2-1 NA 13 TRBV20-1 TGCAGTGCTAGTGTCGTTCGGGGAGATGAGCAGTTCTTC CSASVVRGDEQFF
NA TRBJ1-1 NA 14 TRBV7-3 TGTGCCAGCAGCCCTACAGGTCTGAACACTGAAGCTTTCTTT CASSPTGLNTEAFF
NA TRBJ1-2 NA 16 TRBV6-1 TGTGCCAGCAGTGAAGAGATGGGGCGGCGGAGCTATGGCTACACCTTC CASSEEMGRRSYGYTF
NA TRBJ2-7 NA 14 TRBV4-1 TGCGCCAGCAGCCCTGGACAGTCCTCCTACGAGCAGTACTTC CASSPGQSSYEQYF
NA TRBJ1-1 NA 15 TRBV7-9 TGTGCCAGCAGCTTTACCGGGGTCATGAACACTGAAGCTTTCTTT CASSFTGVMNTEAFF
TRBD1 TRBJ2-5 NA 14 TRBV18 TGTGCCAGCTCAGCGGACAGGGTTCAAGAGACCCAGTACTTC CASSADRVQETQYF
TRBD2 TRBJ2-5 NA 14 TRBV5-1 TGCGCCAGCAGCCCTAGCGGGACCCAAGAGACCCAGTACTTC CASSPSGTQETQYF
NA TRBJ2-5 NA 15 TRBV6-5 TGTGCCAGCAGACCACAACAGGGTGTGCCGGAGACCCAGTACTTC CASRPQQGVPETQYF
NA TRBJ2-3 NA 13 TRBV5-6 TGTGCCAGCAGCTGGGGCGCCACAGATACGCAGTATTTT CASSWGATDTQYF
TRBD2 TRBJ2-3 NA 16 TRBV7-2 TGTGCCAGCACCTCCTGGACTAGCGGGGACACAGATACGCAGTATTTT CASTSWTSGDTDTQYF
NA TRBJ1-1 NA 13 TRBV5-5 TGTGCCAGCAGCTATACAGGGTTCACTGAAGCTTTCTTT CASSYTGFTEAFF
TRBD1 TRBJ1-2 NA 14 TRBV6-6 TGTGCCAGCACCCCGGGACAGTTATCCTATGGCTACACCTTC CASTPGQLSYGYTF
NA TRBJ2-7 NA 13 TRBV3-1/TRBV3-2 TGTGCCAGCAGCCTAAGGACAGCCTACGAGCAGTACTTC CASSLRTAYEQYF
TRBD1 TRBJ1-1 NA 15 TRBV5-1 TGCGCCAGCAGCTCCGGGACAGCCTTGAACACTGAAGCTTTCTTT CASSSGTALNTEAFF
TRBD1 TRBJ2-7 NA 15 TRBV5-1 TGCGCCAGCAGCTTGACAGGGGTCCCGTCCTACGAGCAGTACTTC CASSLTGVPSYEQYF
TRBD1 TRBJ2-6 NA 18 TRBV5-4 TGTGCCAGCAGCTCCACCGGGACAGGGGGGTCTGGGGCCAACGTCCTGACTTTC CASSSTGTGGSGANVLTF
NA TRBJ2-6 once 16 TRBV7-2 TGTGCCAGCAGCTTAGGGCACCGCTCTGGGGCCAACGTCCTGACTTTC CASSLGHRSGANVLTF
NA TRBJ1-4 few 16 TRBV2 TGTGCCAGCAACGGGGGGCCCCTTGCAACTAATGAAAAACTGTTTTTT CASNGGPLATNEKLFF
TRBD2 TRBJ2-1 few 12 TRBV29-1 TGCAGCGTCCGGCGGGGGGGCGGTGAGCAGTTCTTC CSVRRGGGEQFF
NA TRBJ1-1 NA 13 TRBV18 TGTGCCAGCTCACCACCGCTAGGGAGCCCAGCTTTCTTT CASSPPLGSPAFF
NA TRBJ2-3 NA 14 TRBV14 TGTGCCAGCAGCCATGGCGGTAGCACAGATACGCAGTATTTT CASSHGGSTDTQYF
TRBD1 TRBJ2-7 NA 15 TRBV25-1 TGTGCCAGCAGTGAAGGGACAGGGCTCCCCCACGAGCAGTACTTC CASSEGTGLPHEQYF
TRBD1 TRBJ1-6 NA 13 TRBV19 TGTGCCAGTACCGCACAGGGGAATTCACCCCTCCACTTT CASTAQGNSPLHF
NA TRBJ1-3 NA 15 TRBV19 TGTGCCGCTAGGTCGGTGGGGGCATCTGGAAACACCATATATTTT CAARSVGASGNTIYF
TRBD1 TRBJ1-4 NA 15 TRBV6-2/TRBV6-3 TGTGCCAGCAGTTACTCCGGACAGGGGCGAGAAAAACTGTTTTTT CASSYSGQGREKLFF
TRBD2 TRBJ2-1 NA 14 TRBV19 TGTGCCAGTGCCGGACTAGCGGGGTACAATGAGCAGTTCTTC CASAGLAGYNEQFF
NA TRBJ1-1 NA 15 TRBV7-2 TGTGCCAGCAGCCGCTCGAGAGGGCTGAACACTGAAGCTTTCTTT CASSRSRGLNTEAFF
NA TRBJ2-7 NA 14 TRBV9 TGTGCCAGCAGCGTAGGCGCAGGGTACTACGAGCAGTACTTC CASSVGAGYYEQYF
NA TRBJ1-4 NA 14 TRBV6-6 TGTGCCAGCAAGTGGCGACAGAGTAATGAAAAACTGTTTTTT CASKWRQSNEKLFF
TRBD1 TRBJ1-5 few 13 TRBV2 TGTGCCAGTCGGGACAGGTCTGGTCAGCCCCAGCATTTT CASRDRSGQPQHF
NA TRBJ2-1 NA 14 TRBV5-1 TGCGCCAGCAGCTTGGACAGGGAAGGCAATGAGCAGTTCTTC CASSLDREGNEQFF
TRBD2 TRBJ2-1 NA 13 TRBV7-2 TGTGCCAGCAGCTTAGACCGGGGGGGTGAGCAGTTCTTC CASSLDRGGEQFF
TRBD2 TRBJ2-4 once 14 TRBV11-2 TGTGCCAGCAGCGCACCGGGACTAGCGGGGGTTCAGTACTTC CASSAPGLAGVQYF
NA TRBJ1-1 NA 12 TRBV29-1 TGCAGCGTTGCGGGCGGGGGGACTGAAGCTTTCTTT CSVAGGGTEAFF
TRBD1 TRBJ1-2 NA 17 TRBV5-5 TGTGCCAGCAGCTCCTCACCAGACAGGGTGGCCAACTATGGCTACACCTTC CASSSSPDRVANYGYTF
TRBD1 TRBJ2-1 NA 17 TRBV24-1 TGTGCCACCAGTGATTTGCAACCGGGACAGGGGTGGAATGAGCAGTTCTTC CATSDLQPGQGWNEQFF
TRBD1 TRBJ1-1 NA 14 TRBV2 TGTGCCAGCGCCGGGACAGGGGGCAAAACTGAAGCTTTCTTT CASAGTGGKTEAFF
TRBD2 TRBJ2-3 NA 14 TRBV29-1 TGCAGCGTCGGCCTAGCGGGGGGGCAAGATACGCAGTATTTT CSVGLAGGQDTQYF
NA TRBJ2-7 NA 18 TRBV7-9 TGTGCCAGCAGCTCAACAGAGTCGCATGGGTCTTTGACCTACGAGCAGTACTTC CASSSTESHGSLTYEQYF
TRBD1 TRBJ1-3 NA 18 TRBV5-1 TGCGCCAGCAGCTTGGCCCTCCGGACAGGGACTTCTGGAAACACCATATATTTT CASSLALRTGTSGNTIYF
NA TRBJ2-5 NA 15 TRBV5-6 TGTGCCAGCAGCCTCAACCAGGGGATACAAGAGACCCAGTACTTC CASSLNQGIQETQYF
NA TRBJ2-7 NA 13 TRBV7-3 TGTGCCAGCAGCTTAGGGTCAGGGCTCGAGCAGTACTTC CASSLGSGLEQYF
TRBD1 TRBJ1-2 NA 16 TRBV30 TGTGCCTGGAGTGTGGGACAGACGAGTCTTATTCCGGGCTACACCTTC CAWSVGQTSLIPGYTF
TRBD1 TRBJ2-1 NA 15 TRBV7-3 TGTGCCAGCAGCTACGGGACAGGGCCCTACAATGAGCAGTTCTTC CASSYGTGPYNEQFF
NA TRBJ1-2 NA 15 TRBV14 TGTGCCAGCAGCCAAAACCACGGGACATTCTATGGCTACACCTTC CASSQNHGTFYGYTF
TRBD1 TRBJ2-2 NA 16 TRBV19 TGTGCCAGTAGTACCCGGGACAGGGGCTACACCGGGGAGCTGTTTTTT CASSTRDRGYTGELFF
NA TRBJ2-1 NA 13 TRBV6-4 TGTGCCAGCAGCTCGCAGGGGTACAATGAGCAGTTCTTC CASSSQGYNEQFF